A single sample gave rise to the 3 T cell receptor beta chains below, sequenced in a study of human thymus T cells. Resected material from corrective heart surgery provided the thymus tissue analysed. Profiled with immunoSEQ multiplex PCR; TCRdb holds only in-frame clones, not every one. The table lists tens of thousands of clones, over 85% of them singletons. Sequencing was carried out using thymus tissue. All receptors come from a girl under three years old with a congenital heart defect but otherwise immunologically healthy.

The chain carries TRBV30 and TRBJ2-7, with TRBD2 matching 7 bases. The CDR3 totals 17 residues. Germline loops: CDR1 GTSNPN, CDR2 SVGIG (reference sequence). Trimming cost V 0 bases and J 0 bases; bases outside gene matches: 11. This CDR3 reads CAWSVRFPLAASYEQYF. For the CDR3, the DNA is TGTGCCTGGAGTGTACGGTTCCCGCTAGCGGCCTCCTACGAGCAGTACTTC. Combining the CDR3 with reference TRBV30 and TRBJ2-7 gives the whole variable domain SQTIHQWPATLVQPVGSPLSLECTVEGTSNPNLYWYRQAAGRGLQLLFYSVGIGQISSEVPQNLSASRPQDRQFILSSKKLLLSDSGFYLCAWSVRFPLAASYEQYFGPGTRLTVT.

The chain has TRBV6-1 and TRBJ1-2, with 8 nucleotides matching TRBD1. The CDR3 is 15 residues long. V lost 9 bases to trimming and J lost 6 bases; unmatched junction nucleotides: 15. Per the germline V gene, CDR1 is MNHNS and CDR2 is SASEGT. CDR3 in DNA: TGTGCCAGTTACCCGAGCCTGGACAGGGAACATGGCTACACCTTC. Amino acid sequence: CASYPSLDREHGYTF.

This clone was observed once. The chain employs TRBV11-2 and TRBJ2-7; D remains ambiguous. The V gene's germline CDR1 is SGHAT and CDR2 FQNNGV. The CDR3 consists of 14 residues. Trimming cost V 4 bases and J 2 bases, with 12 bases left between them. CDR3 nucleotide sequence: TGTGCCAGCAGCTCCCAGCGCAATACCTACGAGCAGTACTTC. This codes for CASSSQRNTYEQYF.